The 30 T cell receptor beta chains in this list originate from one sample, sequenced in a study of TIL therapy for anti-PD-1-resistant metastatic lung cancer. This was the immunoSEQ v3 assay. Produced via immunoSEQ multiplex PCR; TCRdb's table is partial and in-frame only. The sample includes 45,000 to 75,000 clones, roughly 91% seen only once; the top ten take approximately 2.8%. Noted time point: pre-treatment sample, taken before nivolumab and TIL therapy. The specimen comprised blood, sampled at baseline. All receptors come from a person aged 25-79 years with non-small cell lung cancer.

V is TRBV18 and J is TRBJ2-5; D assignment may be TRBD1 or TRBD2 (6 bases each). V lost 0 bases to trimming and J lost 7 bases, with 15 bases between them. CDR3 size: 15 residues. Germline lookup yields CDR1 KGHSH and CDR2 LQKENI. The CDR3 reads CASSPPDGGIGTQYF. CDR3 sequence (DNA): TGTGCCAGCTCACCACCAGACGGGGGCATTGGGACCCAGTACTTC.

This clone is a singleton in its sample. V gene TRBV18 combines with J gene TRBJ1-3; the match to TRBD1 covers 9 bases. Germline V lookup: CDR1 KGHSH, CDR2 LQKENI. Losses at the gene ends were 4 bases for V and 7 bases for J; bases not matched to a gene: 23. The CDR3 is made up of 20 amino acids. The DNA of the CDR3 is TGTGCCAGCTCACTAACGAGCTCCGGGACAGGGACTTCGTGGACGAACACCATATATTTT. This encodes CASSLTSSGTGTSWTNTIYF.

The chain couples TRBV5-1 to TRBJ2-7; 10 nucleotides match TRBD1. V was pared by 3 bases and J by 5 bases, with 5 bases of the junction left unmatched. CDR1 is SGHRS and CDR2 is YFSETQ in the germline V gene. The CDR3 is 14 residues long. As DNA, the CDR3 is TGCGCCAGCAGCTCCCGGGACAGGGGAAACGAGCAGTACTTC. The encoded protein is CASSSRDRGNEQYF.

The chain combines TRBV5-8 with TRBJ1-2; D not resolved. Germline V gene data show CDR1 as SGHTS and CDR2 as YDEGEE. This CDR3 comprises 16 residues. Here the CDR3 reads CATWLEPRGLMDGYTF. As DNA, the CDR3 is TGTGCGACGTGGCTCGAACCCAGAGGCTTGATGGACGGCTACACCTTC.

The CDR3 coding sequence is TGTGCCAGCAGCTTCTCTTCGTCGGAAGGCTACACCTTC. Its translation: CASSFSSSEGYTF. The chain is built from TRBV25-1 and TRBJ1-2; no reliable D call. Germline V gives CDR1 MGHDK, CDR2 SYGVNS. Trimming removed 6 bases at V and 8 bases at J, with 16 bases between. The length of the CDR3 is 13 residues.

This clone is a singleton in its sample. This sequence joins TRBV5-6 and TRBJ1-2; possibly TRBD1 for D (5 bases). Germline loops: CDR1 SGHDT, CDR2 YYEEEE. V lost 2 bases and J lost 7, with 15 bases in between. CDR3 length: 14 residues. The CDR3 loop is CASSLGAKNPGYTF. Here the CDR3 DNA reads TGTGCCAGCAGCTTAGGGGCCAAAAACCCTGGCTACACCTTC.

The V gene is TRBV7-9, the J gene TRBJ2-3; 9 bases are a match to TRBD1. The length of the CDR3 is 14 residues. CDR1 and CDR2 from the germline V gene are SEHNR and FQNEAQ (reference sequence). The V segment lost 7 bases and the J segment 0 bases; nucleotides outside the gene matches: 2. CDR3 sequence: CASTGQGSTDTQYF. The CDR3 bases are TGTGCCAGCACCGGACAGGGGAGCACAGATACGCAGTATTTT.

CDR3 in amino acids: CASSPTAGGGGTEAFF. The CDR3 coding sequence is TGCGCCAGCAGCCCGACCGCCGGAGGGGGAGGCACTGAAGCTTTCTTT. The chain recombines TRBV5-1 with TRBJ1-1, with D possibly matching TRBD1 (6 bases). Germline V gene data show CDR1 as SGHRS and CDR2 as YFSETQ. The CDR3 is 16 residues long. Trimming removed 4 bases from V and 4 bases from J, with 20 bases in between.

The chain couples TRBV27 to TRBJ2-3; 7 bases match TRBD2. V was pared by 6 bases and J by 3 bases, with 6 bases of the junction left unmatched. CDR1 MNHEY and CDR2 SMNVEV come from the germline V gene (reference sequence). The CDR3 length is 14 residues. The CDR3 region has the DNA TGTGCCAGCAGCCCTCTGGGGGGGACAGATACGCAGTATTTT. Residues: CASSPLGGTDTQYF.

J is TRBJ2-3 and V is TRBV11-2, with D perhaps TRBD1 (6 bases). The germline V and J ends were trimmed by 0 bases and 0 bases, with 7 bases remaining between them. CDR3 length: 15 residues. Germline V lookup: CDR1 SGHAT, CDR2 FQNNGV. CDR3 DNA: TGTGCCAGCAGCTTAGAGGGGGCAAGCACAGATACGCAGTATTTT. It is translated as CASSLEGASTDTQYF.

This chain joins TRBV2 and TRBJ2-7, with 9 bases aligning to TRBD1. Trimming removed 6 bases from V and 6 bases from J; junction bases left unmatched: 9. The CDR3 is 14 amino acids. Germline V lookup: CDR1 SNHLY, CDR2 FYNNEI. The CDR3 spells CASSTGTGLSEQYF. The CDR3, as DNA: TGTGCCAGCAGCACCGGGACAGGGTTAAGCGAGCAGTACTTC.

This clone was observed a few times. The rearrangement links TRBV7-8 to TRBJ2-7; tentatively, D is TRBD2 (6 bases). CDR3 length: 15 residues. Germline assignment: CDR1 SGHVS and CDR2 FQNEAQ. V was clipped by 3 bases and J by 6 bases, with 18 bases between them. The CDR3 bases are TGTGCCAGCAGCTTCTTCGGGAGAGGAAGCGTCGAGCAGTACTTC. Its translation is CASSFFGRGSVEQYF.

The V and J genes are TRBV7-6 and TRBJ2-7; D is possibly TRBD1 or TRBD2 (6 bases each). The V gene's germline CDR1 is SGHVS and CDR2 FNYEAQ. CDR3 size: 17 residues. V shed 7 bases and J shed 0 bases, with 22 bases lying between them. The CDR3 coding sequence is TGTGCCAGCACCAGAAGGGGGACTCCTCAAACCTCCTACGAGCAGTACTTC. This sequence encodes CASTRRGTPQTSYEQYF.

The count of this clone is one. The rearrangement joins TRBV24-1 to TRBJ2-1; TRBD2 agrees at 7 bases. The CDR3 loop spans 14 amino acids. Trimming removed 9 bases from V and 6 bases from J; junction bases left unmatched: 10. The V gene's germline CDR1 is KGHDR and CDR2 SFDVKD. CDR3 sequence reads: CATAGTKNLNEQFF. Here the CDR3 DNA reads TGTGCCACCGCCGGGACTAAGAACCTCAATGAGCAGTTCTTC.

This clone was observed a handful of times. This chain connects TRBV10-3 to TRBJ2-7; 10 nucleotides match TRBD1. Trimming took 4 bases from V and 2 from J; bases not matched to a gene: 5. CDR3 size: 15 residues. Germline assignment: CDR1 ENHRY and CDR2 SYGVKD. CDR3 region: CAISASGTGAYEQYF. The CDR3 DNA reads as TGTGCCATCAGTGCCTCCGGGACAGGGGCCTACGAGCAGTACTTC.

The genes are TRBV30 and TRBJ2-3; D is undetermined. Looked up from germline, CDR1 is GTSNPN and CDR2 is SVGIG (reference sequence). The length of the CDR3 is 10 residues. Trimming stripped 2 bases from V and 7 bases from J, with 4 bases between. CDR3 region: CAWSSNTQYF. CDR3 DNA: TGTGCCTGGAGTTCCAATACGCAGTATTTT.

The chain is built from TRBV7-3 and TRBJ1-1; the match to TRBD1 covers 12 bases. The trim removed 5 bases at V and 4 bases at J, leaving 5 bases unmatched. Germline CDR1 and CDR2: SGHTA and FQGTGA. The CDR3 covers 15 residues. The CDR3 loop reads CASSDMGQGATEAFF. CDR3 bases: TGTGCCAGCAGCGATATGGGACAGGGGGCCACTGAAGCTTTCTTT. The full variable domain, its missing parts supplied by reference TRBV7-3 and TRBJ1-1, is GAGVSQTPSNKVTEKGKYVELRCDPISGHTALYWYRQSLGQGPEFLIYFQGTGAADDSGLPNDRFFAVRPEGSVSTLKIQRTERGDSAVYLCASSDMGQGATEAFFGQGTRLTVV.

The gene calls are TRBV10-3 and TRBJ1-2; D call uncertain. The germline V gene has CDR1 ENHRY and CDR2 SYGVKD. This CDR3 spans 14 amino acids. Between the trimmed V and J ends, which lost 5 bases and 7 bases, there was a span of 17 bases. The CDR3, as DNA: TGTGCCATCAGTTCTGGGGATCTACTTGGTGGCTACACCTTC. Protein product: CAISSGDLLGGYTF.

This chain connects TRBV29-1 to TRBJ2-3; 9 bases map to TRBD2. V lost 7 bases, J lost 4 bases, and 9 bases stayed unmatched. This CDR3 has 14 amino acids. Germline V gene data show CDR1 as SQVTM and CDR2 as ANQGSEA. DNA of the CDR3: TGCAGCGCATGCATAGGCGGGAGGGCAGATACGCAGTATTTT. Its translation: CSACIGGRADTQYF.

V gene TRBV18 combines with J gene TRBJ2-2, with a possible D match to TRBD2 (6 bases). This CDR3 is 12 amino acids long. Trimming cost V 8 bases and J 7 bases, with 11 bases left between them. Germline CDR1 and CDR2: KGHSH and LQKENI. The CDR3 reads CASRRAGGELFF. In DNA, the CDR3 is TGTGCCAGCCGGAGGGCCGGCGGGGAGCTGTTTTTT.

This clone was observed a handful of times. CDR3 sequence: CASSQRSESNTGELFF. The CDR3 DNA is TGCGCCAGCAGCCAGCGGTCCGAATCGAACACCGGGGAGCTGTTTTTT. The rearrangement links TRBV4-1 to TRBJ2-2; D is unresolved. The CDR3 runs 16 residues. The V end lost 3 bases, the J end lost 0 bases, and 11 bases lay between the germline ends. Germline V gene data show CDR1 as MGHRA and CDR2 as YSYEKL.

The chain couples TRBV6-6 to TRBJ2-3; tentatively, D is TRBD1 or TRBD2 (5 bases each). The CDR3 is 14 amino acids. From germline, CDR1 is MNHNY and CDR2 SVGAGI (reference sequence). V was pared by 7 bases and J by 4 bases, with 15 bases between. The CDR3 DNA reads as TGTGCCAGCACCTCCGGGACCCCCCCAGATACGCAGTATTTT. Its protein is CASTSGTPPDTQYF.

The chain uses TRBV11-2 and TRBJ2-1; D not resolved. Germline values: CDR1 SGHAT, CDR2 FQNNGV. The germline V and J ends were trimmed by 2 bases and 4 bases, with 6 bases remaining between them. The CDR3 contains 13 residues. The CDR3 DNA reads TGTGCCAGCAGCTTACAAGATTACAATGAGCAGTTCTTC. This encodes CASSLQDYNEQFF.

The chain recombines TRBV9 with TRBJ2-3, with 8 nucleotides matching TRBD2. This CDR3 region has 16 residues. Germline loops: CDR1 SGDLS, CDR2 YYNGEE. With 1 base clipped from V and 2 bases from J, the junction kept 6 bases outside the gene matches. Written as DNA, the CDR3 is TGTGCCAGCAGCGTAACGGGGGGGCCTAACACAGATACGCAGTATTTT. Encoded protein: CASSVTGGPNTDTQYF.

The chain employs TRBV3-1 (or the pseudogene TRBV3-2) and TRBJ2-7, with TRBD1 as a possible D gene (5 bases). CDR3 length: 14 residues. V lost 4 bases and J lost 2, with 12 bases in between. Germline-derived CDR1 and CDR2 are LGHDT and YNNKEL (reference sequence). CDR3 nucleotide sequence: TGTGCCAGCAGCCTCCGACAGAGAACCTACGAGCAGTACTTC. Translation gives CASSLRQRTYEQYF.

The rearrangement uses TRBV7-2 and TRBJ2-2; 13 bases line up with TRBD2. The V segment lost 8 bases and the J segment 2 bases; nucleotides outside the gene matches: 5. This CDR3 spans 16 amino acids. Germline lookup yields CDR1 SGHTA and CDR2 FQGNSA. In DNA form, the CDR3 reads TGTGCCAGCGGAAGGACTAGCGGGGGAAACACCGGGGAGCTGTTTTTT. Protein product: CASGRTSGGNTGELFF. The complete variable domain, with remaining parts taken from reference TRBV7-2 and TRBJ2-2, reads GAGVSQSPSNKVTEKGKDVELRCDPISGHTALYWYRQSLGQGLEFLIYFQGNSAPDKSGLPSDRFSAERTGGSVSTLTIQRTQQEDSAVYLCASGRTSGGNTGELFFGEGSRLTVL.

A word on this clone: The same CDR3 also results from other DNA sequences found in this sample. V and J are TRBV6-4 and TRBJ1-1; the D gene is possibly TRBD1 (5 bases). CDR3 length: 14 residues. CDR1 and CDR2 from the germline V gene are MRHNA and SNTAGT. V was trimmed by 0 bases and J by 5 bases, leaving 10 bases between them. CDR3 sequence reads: CASSDSSRGTEAFF. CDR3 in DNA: TGTGCCAGCAGTGACTCGAGCCGGGGGACTGAAGCTTTCTTT.

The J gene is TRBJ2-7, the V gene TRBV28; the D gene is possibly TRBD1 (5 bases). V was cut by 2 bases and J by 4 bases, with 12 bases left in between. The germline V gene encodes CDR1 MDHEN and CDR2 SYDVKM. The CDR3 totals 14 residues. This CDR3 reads CASSLGQGLYEQYF. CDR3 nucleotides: TGTGCCAGCAGTTTAGGTCAGGGCCTTTACGAGCAGTACTTC.

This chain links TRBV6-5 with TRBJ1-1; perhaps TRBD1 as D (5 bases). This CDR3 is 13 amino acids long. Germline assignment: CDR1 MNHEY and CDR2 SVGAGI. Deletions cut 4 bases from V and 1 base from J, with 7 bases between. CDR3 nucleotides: TGTGCCAGCAGTTTAGGACAGAACACTGAAGCTTTCTTT. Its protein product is CASSLGQNTEAFF.

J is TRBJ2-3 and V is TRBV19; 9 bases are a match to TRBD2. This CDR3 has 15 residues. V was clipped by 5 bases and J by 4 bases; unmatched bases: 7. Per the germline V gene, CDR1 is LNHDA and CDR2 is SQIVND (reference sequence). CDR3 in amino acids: CASSAGLANADTQYF. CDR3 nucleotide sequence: TGTGCCAGTAGTGCAGGACTAGCGAACGCAGATACGCAGTATTTT.